This TCR beta chain was observed in a study of long-term antiretroviral therapy in people with HIV. From germline, CDR1 is SQVTM and CDR2 ANQGSEA. The CDR3 length is 14 residues. Trimming stripped 1 base from V and 6 bases from J, with 15 bases between. Researchers report immunoSEQ v3.0 was run at survey level. Assay: immunoSEQ multiplex PCR; the TCRdb copy retains only in-frame clones and omits some. The repertoire holds tens of thousands of clones, with 85% to 95% as singletons. This TCR derives from a middle-aged man with HIV. The chain recombines TRBV29-1 with TRBJ1-1; D gene unclear. The sequencing used unsorted PBMCs, collected 5.3 years after starting antiretroviral therapy. CDR3 protein: CSVEAGGILPEAFF. The DNA for the CDR3 is TGCAGCGTTGAAGCGGGCGGCATCCTACCTGAAGCTTTCTTT.